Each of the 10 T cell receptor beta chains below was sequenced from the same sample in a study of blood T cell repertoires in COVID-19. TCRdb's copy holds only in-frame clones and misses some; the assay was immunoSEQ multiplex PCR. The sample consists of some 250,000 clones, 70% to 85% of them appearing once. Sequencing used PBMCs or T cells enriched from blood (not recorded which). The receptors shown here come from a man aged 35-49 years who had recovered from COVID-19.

In DNA form, the CDR3 reads TGTGCCTGGCGGACTTTTAGCGGGAGAGAGAATAAATTAGGTGAGCAGTTCTTC. The encoded protein is CAWRTFSGRENKLGEQFF. The chain has TRBV30 and TRBJ2-1, with 9 nucleotides matching TRBD2. The CDR3 runs 18 residues. The germline gives CDR1 GTSNPN, CDR2 SVGIG (reference sequence). With 5 bases clipped from V and 9 bases from J, the junction kept 23 bases outside the gene matches.

The CDR3 loop reads CASSATSGGLADTQYF. In DNA form, the CDR3 reads TGTGCCAGCAGTGCGACTAGCGGGGGGCTGGCAGATACGCAGTATTTT. The chain has TRBV6-4 and TRBJ2-3; 13 nucleotides line up with TRBD2. CDR3 length equals 16 residues. Germline trimming cut 4 bases from V and 4 bases from J; bases unmatched to any gene: 5. Germline V gene data show CDR1 as MRHNA and CDR2 as SNTAGT.

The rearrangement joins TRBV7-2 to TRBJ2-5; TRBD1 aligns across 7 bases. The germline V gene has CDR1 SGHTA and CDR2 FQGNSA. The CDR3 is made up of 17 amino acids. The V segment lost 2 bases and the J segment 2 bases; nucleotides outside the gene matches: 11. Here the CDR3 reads CASSLWRTGTAQETQYF. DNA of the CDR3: TGTGCCAGCAGCTTATGGAGAACTGGGACAGCTCAAGAGACCCAGTACTTC.

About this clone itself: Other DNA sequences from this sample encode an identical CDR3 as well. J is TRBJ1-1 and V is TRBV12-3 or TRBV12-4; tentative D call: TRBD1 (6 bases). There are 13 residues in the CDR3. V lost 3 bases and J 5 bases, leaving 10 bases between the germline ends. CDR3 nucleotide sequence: TGTGCCAGCAGTTTGAAGGGGGGGACTGAAGCTTTCTTT. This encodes CASSLKGGTEAFF.

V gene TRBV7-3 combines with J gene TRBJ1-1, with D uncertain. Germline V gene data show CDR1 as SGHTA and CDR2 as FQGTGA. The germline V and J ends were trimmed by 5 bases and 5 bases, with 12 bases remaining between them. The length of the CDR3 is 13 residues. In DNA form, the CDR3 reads TGTGCCAGCAGCAGCAAGGGAGTGACTGAAGCTTTCTTT. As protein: CASSSKGVTEAFF.

This CDR3 is CASTPRVGFRNQPQHF. DNA of the CDR3: TGTGCCAGTACCCCCCGGGTTGGGTTCCGCAATCAGCCCCAGCATTTT. The chain couples TRBV19 to TRBJ1-5; no reliable D call. This CDR3 contains 16 residues. Trimming cost V 7 bases and J 2 bases, with 18 bases left between them. Germline-derived CDR1 and CDR2 are LNHDA and SQIVND (reference sequence).

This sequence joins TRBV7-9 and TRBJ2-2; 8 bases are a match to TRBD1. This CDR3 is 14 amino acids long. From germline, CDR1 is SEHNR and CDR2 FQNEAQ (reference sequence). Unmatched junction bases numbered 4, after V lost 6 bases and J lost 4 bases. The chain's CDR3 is CASSLRGPTGELFF. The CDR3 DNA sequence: TGTGCCAGCAGTCTCAGGGGGCCCACCGGGGAGCTGTTTTTT.

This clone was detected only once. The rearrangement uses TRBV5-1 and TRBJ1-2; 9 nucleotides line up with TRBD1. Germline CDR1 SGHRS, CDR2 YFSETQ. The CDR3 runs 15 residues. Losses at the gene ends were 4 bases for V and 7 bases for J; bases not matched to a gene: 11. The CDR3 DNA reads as TGCGCCAGCAGCACCTCCCCGGGACAGGGTGGTGGCTACACCTTC. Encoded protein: CASSTSPGQGGGYTF. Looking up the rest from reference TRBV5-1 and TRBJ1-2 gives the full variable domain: KAGVTQTPRYLIKTRGQQVTLSCSPISGHRSVSWYQQTPGQGLQFLFEYFSETQRNKGNFPGRFSGRQFSNSRSEMNVSTLELGDSALYLCASSTSPGQGGGYTFGSGTRLTVV.

The CDR3 sequence: CASSRDRALADTQYF. DNA of the CDR3: TGTGCCAGCTCACGAGACAGGGCCCTGGCAGATACGCAGTATTTT. The chain uses TRBV18 and TRBJ2-3, with 7 bases identical to TRBD1. This CDR3 is 15 amino acids long. Trimming removed 4 bases from V and 4 bases from J; junction bases left unmatched: 8. Germline CDR1 KGHSH, CDR2 LQKENI.

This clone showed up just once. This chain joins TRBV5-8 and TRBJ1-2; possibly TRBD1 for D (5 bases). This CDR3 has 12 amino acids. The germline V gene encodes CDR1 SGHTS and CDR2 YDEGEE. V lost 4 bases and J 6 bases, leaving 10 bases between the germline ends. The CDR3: CASSRGLDGYTF. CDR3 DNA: TGTGCCAGCAGCCGGGGACTGGATGGCTACACCTTC.